This TCR beta chain came from a study of control samples from healthy donors and cancer patients. Looked up from germline, CDR1 is SEHNR and CDR2 is FQNEAQ (reference sequence). The CDR3 is 17 residues long. V was clipped by 6 bases and J by 9 bases, with 24 bases between them. Only in-frame clones appear in the TCRdb table, and some are missing; sequencing was by immunoSEQ multiplex PCR. This table has about 99,000 clones, about 89% appearing once. This clonotype was sampled from a man aged 55 to 70 with lung cancer. Sequenced: PBMCs. The V call is TRBV7-9, the J call TRBJ1-6, with D possibly matching TRBD1 (5 bases). CDR3 in amino acids: CASRLGTGQGNGSPLHF. For the CDR3, the DNA is TGTGCCAGCAGACTAGGGACGGGGCAGGGAAACGGTTCACCCCTCCACTTT.